This is a list of T cell receptor beta chains from one sample in a study of patients and donors after allogeneic stem cell transplantation. TCRdb reprocessed the RT-PCR reads with MiXCR, giving one entry per CDR3 protein. The table has about 160,000 distinct CDR3 sequences, about two fifths seen once. Sequenced material: blood, either unsorted or a sorted T cell fraction (not recorded which). The receptors were gathered from a human donor who was either an allogeneic HSCT recipient or a stem cell or donor lymphocyte infusion donor (not recorded which). It is not recorded whose cells these are; they may come from a transplant donor. Each CDR3 is given without its conserved first and last residue.

v_call: TRBV28; j_call: TRBJ2-1; cdr3_aa: ASIDLASYNEQF
v_call: TRBV4-2; j_call: TRBJ2-5; cdr3_aa: ASSQELAGDFETQY
v_call: TRBV7-2; j_call: TRBJ1-6; cdr3_aa: ASSFGTGHNSPLH
v_call: TRBV9; j_call: TRBJ2-1; cdr3_aa: ASSLRAGGRYNEQF
v_call: TRBV14; j_call: TRBJ2-1; cdr3_aa: ASSQTLVRRHHEQF
v_call: TRBV4-3; j_call: TRBJ1-3; cdr3_aa: ASSHFGTSGTGNTIY
v_call: TRBV7-8; j_call: TRBJ2-5; cdr3_aa: ASSYRPLQETQY
v_call: TRBV6-5; j_call: TRBJ1-2; cdr3_aa: ASSYSFRYGYT
v_call: TRBV12-3/TRBV12-4; j_call: TRBJ2-2; cdr3_aa: ASSPRTILNTGELF
v_call: TRBV29-1; j_call: TRBJ2-7; cdr3_aa: SVSQGGVYEQY
v_call: TRBV7-8; j_call: TRBJ2-5; cdr3_aa: ASSLVAGGWETQY
v_call: TRBV6-5; j_call: TRBJ1-4; cdr3_aa: ASSYEGREKLF
v_call: TRBV28; j_call: TRBJ1-5; cdr3_aa: ASSLTGAIGQPQH
v_call: TRBV7-9; j_call: TRBJ2-2; cdr3_aa: ASNPYPDANTGELF